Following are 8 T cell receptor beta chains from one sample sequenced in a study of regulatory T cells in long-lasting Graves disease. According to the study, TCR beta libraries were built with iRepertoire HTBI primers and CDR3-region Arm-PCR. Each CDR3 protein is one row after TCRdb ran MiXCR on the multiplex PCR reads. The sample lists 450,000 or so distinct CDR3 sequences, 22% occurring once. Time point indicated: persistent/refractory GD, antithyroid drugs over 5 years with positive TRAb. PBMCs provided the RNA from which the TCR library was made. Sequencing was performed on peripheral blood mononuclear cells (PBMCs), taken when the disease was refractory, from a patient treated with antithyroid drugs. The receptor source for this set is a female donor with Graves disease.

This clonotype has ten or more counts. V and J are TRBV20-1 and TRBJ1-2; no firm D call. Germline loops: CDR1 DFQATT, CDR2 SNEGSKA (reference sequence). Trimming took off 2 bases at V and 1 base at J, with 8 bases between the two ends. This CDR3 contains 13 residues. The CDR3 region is CSARPKVNYGYTF. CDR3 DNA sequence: TGCAGTGCTAGACCCAAAGTTAACTATGGCTACACCTTC.

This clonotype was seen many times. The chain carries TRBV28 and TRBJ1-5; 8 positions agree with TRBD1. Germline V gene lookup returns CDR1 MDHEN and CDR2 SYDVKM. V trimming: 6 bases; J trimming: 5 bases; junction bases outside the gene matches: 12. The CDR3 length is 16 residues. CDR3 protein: CASREAGTGDYQPQHF. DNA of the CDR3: TGTGCCAGCAGGGAGGCTGGGACAGGAGATTATCAGCCCCAGCATTTT.

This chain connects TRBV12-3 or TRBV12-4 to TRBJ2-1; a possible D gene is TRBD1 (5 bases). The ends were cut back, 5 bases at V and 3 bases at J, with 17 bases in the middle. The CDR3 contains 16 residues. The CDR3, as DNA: TGTGCCAGCAGTCACTACCGACAGCAATACTACAATGAGCAGTTCTTC. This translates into CASSHYRQQYYNEQFF.

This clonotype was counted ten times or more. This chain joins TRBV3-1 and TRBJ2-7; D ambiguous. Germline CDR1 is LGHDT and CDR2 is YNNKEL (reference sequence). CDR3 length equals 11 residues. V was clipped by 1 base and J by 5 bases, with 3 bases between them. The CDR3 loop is CASSQVDEQYF. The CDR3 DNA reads TGTGCCAGCAGCCAAGTGGACGAGCAGTACTTC.

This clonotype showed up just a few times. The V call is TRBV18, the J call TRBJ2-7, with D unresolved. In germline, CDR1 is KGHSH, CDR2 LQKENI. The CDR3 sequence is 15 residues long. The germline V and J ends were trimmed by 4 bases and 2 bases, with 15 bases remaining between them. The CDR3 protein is CASSRSSVRAYEQYF. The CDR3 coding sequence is TGTGCCAGCTCACGGTCATCTGTCAGAGCCTACGAGCAGTACTTC.

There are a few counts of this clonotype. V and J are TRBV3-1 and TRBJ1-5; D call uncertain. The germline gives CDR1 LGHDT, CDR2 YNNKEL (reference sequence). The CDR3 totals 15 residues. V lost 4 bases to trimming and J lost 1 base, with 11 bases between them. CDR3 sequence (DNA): TGTGCCAGCAGCCTGGGTCCAGCCAGCAATCAGCCCCAGCATTTT. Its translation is CASSLGPASNQPQHF.

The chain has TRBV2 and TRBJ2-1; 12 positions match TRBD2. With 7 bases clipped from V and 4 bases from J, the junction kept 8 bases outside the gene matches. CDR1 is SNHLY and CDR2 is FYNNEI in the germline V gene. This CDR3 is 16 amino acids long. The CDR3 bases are TGTGCCAGCACCCGAGAGGGACTAGCGGGTTACAATGAGCAGTTCTTC. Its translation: CASTREGLAGYNEQFF.

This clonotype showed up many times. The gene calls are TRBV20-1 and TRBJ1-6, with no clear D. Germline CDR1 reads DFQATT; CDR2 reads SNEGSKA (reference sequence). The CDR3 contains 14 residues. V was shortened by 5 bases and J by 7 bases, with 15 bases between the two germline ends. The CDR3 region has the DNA TGCAGTGCTCCGCCCATCAGACAAAATTCACCCCTCCACTTT. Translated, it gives CSAPPIRQNSPLHF.